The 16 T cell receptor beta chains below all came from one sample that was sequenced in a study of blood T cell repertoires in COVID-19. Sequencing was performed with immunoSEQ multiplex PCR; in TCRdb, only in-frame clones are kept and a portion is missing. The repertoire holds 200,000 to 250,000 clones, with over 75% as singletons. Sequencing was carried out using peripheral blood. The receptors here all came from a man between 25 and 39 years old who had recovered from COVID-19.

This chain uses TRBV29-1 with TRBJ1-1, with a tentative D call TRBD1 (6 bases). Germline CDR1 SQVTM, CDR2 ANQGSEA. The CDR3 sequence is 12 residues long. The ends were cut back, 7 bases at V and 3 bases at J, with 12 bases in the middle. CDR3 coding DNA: TGCAGCGCCATGGACAGATACACTGAAGCTTTCTTT. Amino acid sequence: CSAMDRYTEAFF. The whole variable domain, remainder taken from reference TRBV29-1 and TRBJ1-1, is SAVISQKPSRDICQRGTSLTIQCQVDSQVTMMFWYRQQPGQSLTLIATANQGSEATYESGFVIDKFPISRPNLTFSTLTVSNMSPEDSSIYLCSAMDRYTEAFFGQGTRLTVV.

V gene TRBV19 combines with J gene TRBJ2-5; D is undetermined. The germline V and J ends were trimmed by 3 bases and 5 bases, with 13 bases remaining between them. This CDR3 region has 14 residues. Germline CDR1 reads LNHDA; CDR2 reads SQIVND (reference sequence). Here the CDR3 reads CASSISAGPETQYF. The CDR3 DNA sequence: TGTGCCAGTAGTATCTCGGCAGGCCCGGAGACCCAGTACTTC. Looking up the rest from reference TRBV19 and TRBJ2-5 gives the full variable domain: DGGITQSPKYLFRKEGQNVTLSCEQNLNHDAMYWYRQDPGQGLRLIYYSQIVNDFQKGDIAEGYSVSREKKESFPLTVTSAQKNPTAFYLCASSISAGPETQYFGPGTRLLVL.

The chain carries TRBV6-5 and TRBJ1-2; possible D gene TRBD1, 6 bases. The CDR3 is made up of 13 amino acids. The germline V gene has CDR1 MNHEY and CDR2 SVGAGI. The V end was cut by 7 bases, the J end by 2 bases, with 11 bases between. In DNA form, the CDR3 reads TGTGCCAGCATGACAGGCTCAAACTATGGCTACACCTTC. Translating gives CASMTGSNYGYTF.

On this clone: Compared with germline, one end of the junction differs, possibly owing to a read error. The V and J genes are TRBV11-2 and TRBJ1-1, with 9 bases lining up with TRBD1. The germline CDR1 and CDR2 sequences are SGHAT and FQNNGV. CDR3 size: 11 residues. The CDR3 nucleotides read TGTGCCAGCAGCTCACAGGGGGCGCCAATCTTT. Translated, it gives CASSSQGAPIF.

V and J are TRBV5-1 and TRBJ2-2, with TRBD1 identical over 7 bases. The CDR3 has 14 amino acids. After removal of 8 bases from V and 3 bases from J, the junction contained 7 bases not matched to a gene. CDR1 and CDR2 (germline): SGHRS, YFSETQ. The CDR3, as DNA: TGCGCCAGTTCACGGGACAGCCACACCGGGGAGCTGTTTTTT. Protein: CASSRDSHTGELFF.

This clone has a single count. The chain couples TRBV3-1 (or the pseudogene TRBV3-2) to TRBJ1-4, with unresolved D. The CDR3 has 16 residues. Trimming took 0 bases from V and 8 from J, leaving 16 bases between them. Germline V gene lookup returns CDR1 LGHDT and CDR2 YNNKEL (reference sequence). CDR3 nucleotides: TGTGCCAGCAGCCAAGACCCCGGTCGTCTCGGGGAAAAACTGTTTTTT. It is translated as CASSQDPGRLGEKLFF.

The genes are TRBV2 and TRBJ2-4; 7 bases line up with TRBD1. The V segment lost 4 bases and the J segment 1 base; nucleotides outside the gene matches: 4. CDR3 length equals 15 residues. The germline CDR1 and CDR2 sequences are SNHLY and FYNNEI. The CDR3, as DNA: TGTGCCAGCAGTGGGCAGGGGGTGGCCAAAAACATTCAGTACTTC. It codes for CASSGQGVAKNIQYF.

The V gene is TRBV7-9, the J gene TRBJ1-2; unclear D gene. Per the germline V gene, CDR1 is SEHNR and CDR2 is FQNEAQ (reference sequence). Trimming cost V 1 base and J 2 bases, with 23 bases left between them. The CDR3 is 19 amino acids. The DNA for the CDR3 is TGTGCCAGCAGCTTAGAGCGGGGTACGGCGGCCGCCCCAAACTATGGCTACACCTTC. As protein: CASSLERGTAAAPNYGYTF.

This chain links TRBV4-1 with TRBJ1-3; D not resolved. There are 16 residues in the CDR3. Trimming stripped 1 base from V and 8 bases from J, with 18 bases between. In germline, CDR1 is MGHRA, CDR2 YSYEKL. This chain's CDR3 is CASSQGMWEGWYTIYF. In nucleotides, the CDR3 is TGCGCCAGCAGCCAAGGCATGTGGGAGGGCTGGTACACCATATATTTT.

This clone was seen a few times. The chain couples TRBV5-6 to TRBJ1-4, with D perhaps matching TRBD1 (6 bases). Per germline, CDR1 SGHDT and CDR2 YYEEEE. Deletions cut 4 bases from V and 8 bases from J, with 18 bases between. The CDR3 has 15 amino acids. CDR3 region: CASSTRRAGVEKLFF. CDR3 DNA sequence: TGTGCCAGCAGCACGAGGCGGGCAGGGGTAGAAAAACTGTTTTTT.

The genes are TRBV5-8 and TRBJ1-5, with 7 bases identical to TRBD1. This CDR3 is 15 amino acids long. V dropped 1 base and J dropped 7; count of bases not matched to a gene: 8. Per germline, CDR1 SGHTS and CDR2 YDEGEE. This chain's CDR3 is CASSLTGAVHQPQHF. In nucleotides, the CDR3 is TGTGCCAGCAGCTTGACAGGGGCGGTCCACCAGCCCCAGCATTTT.

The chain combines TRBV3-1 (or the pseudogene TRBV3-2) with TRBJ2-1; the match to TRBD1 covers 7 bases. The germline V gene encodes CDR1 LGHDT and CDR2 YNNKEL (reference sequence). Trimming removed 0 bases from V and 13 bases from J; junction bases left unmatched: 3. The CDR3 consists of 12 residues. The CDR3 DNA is TGTGCCAGCAGCCAAGAGGACAGGATCCAGTTCTTC. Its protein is CASSQEDRIQFF.

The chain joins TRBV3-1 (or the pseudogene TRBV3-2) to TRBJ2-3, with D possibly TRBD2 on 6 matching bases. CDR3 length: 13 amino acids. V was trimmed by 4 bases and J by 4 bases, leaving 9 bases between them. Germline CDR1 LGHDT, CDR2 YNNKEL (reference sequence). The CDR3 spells CASSRDFSDTQYF. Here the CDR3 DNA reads TGTGCCAGCAGCCGGGACTTTTCAGATACGCAGTATTTT.

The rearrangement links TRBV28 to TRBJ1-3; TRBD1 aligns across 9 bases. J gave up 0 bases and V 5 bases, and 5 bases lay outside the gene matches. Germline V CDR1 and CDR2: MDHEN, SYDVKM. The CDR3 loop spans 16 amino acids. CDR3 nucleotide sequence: TGTGCCAGCAGTGGGACAGGGCGACTCTCTGGAAACACCATATATTTT. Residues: CASSGTGRLSGNTIYF.

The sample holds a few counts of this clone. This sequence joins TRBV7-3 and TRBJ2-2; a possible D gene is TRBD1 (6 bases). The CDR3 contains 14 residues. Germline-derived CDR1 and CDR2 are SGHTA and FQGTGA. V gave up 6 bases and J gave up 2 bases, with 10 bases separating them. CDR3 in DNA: TGTGCCAGCAGGGCCAGGGGAAACACCGGGGAGCTGTTTTTT. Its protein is CASRARGNTGELFF.

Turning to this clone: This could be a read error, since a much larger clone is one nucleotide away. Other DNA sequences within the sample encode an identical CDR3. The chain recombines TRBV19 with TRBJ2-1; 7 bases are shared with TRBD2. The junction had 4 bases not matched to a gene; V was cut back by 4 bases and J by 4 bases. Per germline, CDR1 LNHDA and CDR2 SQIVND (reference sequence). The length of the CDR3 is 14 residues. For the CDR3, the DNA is TGTGCCAGTAGTAGGGGGGGGGATTACAATGAGCAGTTCTTC. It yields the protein CASSRGGDYNEQFF.